A selection of T cell receptor beta chains follows, all from one sample in a study of blood T cell repertoires in COVID-19. Assay used: immunoSEQ multiplex PCR; TCRdb lists only in-frame clones, some missing. The table lists roughly 200,000 clones, 83% of them singletons, with approximately 5% in the top ten. Material for sequencing was PBMCs or T cells enriched from blood (not recorded which). These receptor sequences come from a woman aged 45-59 years who had been exposed to COVID-19. Each CDR3 is given with its conserved first and last residue. The D gene is left open where the match is weak. Not all rows give a size; the values are once, few, many and, for expanded clones, a class.

J: TRBJ1-1
V: TRBV9
D: NA
size: NA
DNA: TGTGCCAGCAGCGCACCAATCGGGGGGAACACTGAAGCTTTCTTT
CDR3: CASSAPIGGNTEAFF

J: TRBJ1-2
V: TRBV6-2/TRBV6-3
D: TRBD1
size: NA
DNA: TGTGCCAGCAGTTTGGACAGGGAAGCGTTTGATGGCTACACCTTC
CDR3: CASSLDREAFDGYTF

J: TRBJ1-2
V: TRBV19
D: NA
size: once
DNA: TGTGCCAGTAGTATAAGAGGGGACTGGGCGCTCGGCTACACCTTC
CDR3: CASSIRGDWALGYTF

J: TRBJ2-3
V: TRBV6-4
D: TRBD2
size: many
DNA: TGTGCCAGCAGCCTTCGAGCGGGGGGACCAGATACGCAGTATTTT
CDR3: CASSLRAGGPDTQYF

J: TRBJ1-5
V: TRBV7-9
D: TRBD1
size: NA
DNA: TGTGCCAGCAGCTTAGTTGTGACAGGGTCAGGTCAGCCCCAGCATTTT
CDR3: CASSLVVTGSGQPQHF

J: TRBJ1-2
V: TRBV2
D: NA
size: NA
DNA: TGTGCCAGGAGGGCAGGCGCGGGCTATGGCTACACCTTC
CDR3: CARRAGAGYGYTF

J: TRBJ1-1
V: TRBV28
D: TRBD1
size: NA
DNA: TGTGCCAGCAGCCGACAGGGCCCCAACACTGAAGCTTTCTTT
CDR3: CASSRQGPNTEAFF

J: TRBJ1-2
V: TRBV18
D: NA
size: once
DNA: TGTGCCAGCTCACCCGACACCTACGGCTACACCTTC
CDR3: CASSPDTYGYTF

J: TRBJ1-1
V: TRBV7-2
D: TRBD1
size: NA
DNA: TGTGCCAGCAGCCGCCAAGTTGGACAGGGTAGTGAAGCTTTCTTT
CDR3: CASSRQVGQGSEAFF

J: TRBJ2-7
V: TRBV5-1
D: NA
size: NA
DNA: TGCGCCAGCAGCCCCGGGACACTCCTTAGCGAGCAGTACTTC
CDR3: CASSPGTLLSEQYF

J: TRBJ2-7
V: TRBV28
D: NA
size: NA
DNA: TGTGCCAGCAGTTTGGAGGGACAGTCCGTCTACGAGCAGTACTTC
CDR3: CASSLEGQSVYEQYF

J: TRBJ1-4
V: TRBV7-9
D: NA
size: NA
DNA: TGTGCCAGCAGCTTTGGGGAGGCTAATGAAAAACTGTTTTTT
CDR3: CASSFGEANEKLFF

J: TRBJ1-3
V: TRBV10-3
D: NA
size: NA
DNA: TGTGCCATCAGTGAGCCCCAGGGTCTTGCTGGAAACACCATATATTTT
CDR3: CAISEPQGLAGNTIYF

J: TRBJ1-1
V: TRBV21-1
D: NA
size: NA
DNA: TGTGCCAGCAGCGAGGGCACCAACACTGAAGCTTTCTTT
CDR3: CASSEGTNTEAFF

J: TRBJ1-2
V: TRBV9
D: NA
size: once
DNA: TGTGCCAGCAGCGTAGGACCCACAGGGACTAACTATGGCTACACCTTC
CDR3: CASSVGPTGTNYGYTF

J: TRBJ2-3
V: TRBV6-5
D: NA
size: NA
DNA: TGTGCCAGCCGTCGAGTAAGCGATTACCCAGATACGCAGTATTTT
CDR3: CASRRVSDYPDTQYF

J: TRBJ1-2
V: TRBV3-1/TRBV3-2
D: TRBD1
size: NA
DNA: TGTGCCAGCAGCCAAGGCGACAGGGGGCCTTATGGCTACACCTTC
CDR3: CASSQGDRGPYGYTF

J: TRBJ1-3
V: TRBV7-2
D: NA
size: once
DNA: TGTGCCAGCAGCCTAGAAACCGGGACAAATGGAAACACCATATATTTT
CDR3: CASSLETGTNGNTIYF

J: TRBJ1-1
V: TRBV2
D: NA
size: NA
DNA: TGTGCCAGCAGTGAAAAATGGGGCATCCTGAACACTGAAGCTTTCTTT
CDR3: CASSEKWGILNTEAFF

J: TRBJ1-5
V: TRBV7-2
D: TRBD1
size: NA
DNA: TGTGCCAGCAGCTCCTCCGGACAGGGCTATCAGCCCCAGCATTTT
CDR3: CASSSSGQGYQPQHF

J: TRBJ1-4
V: TRBV13
D: TRBD1
size: NA
DNA: TGTGCCAGCAGCCTGACAGGGAAGAAAGAGGAAAAACTGTTTTTT
CDR3: CASSLTGKKEEKLFF

J: TRBJ1-3
V: TRBV9
D: NA
size: NA
DNA: TGTGCCAGCAGCGTTACTCAGGGGCACAGCTCTGGAAACACCATATATTTT
CDR3: CASSVTQGHSSGNTIYF

J: TRBJ1-1
V: TRBV5-6
D: TRBD1
size: few
DNA: TGTGCCAGCAGCTTGGGACAGGGGGCCTCTATGAACACTGAAGCTTTCTTT
CDR3: CASSLGQGASMNTEAFF

J: TRBJ1-1
V: TRBV21-1
D: NA
size: NA
DNA: TGTGCCAGCGGGATCCGGGACAGTGGCACTGAAGCTTTCTTT
CDR3: CASGIRDSGTEAFF

J: TRBJ2-2
V: TRBV10-3
D: NA
size: NA
DNA: TGTGCCATCAGTGCCTCGACAGGGAACACCGGGGAGCTGTTTTTT
CDR3: CAISASTGNTGELFF

J: TRBJ1-4
V: TRBV7-2
D: NA
size: NA
DNA: TGTGCCAGCAGCCTCTGGGTCGGCGGAAATGAAAAACTGTTTTTT
CDR3: CASSLWVGGNEKLFF

J: TRBJ2-7
V: TRBV2
D: NA
size: NA
DNA: TGTGCCAGCAGGAAGGGGAACTACGAGCAGTACTTC
CDR3: CASRKGNYEQYF

J: TRBJ1-1
V: TRBV6-5
D: NA
size: NA
DNA: TGTGCCAGCAGTTCCCACGGGGGACGGAACACTGAAGCTTTCTTT
CDR3: CASSSHGGRNTEAFF

J: TRBJ1-1
V: TRBV11-2
D: NA
size: NA
DNA: TGTGCCAGCAGCTATCCTCCGAACGCGGTTCTATTGAGCACTGAAGCTTTCTTT
CDR3: CASSYPPNAVLLSTEAFF

J: TRBJ1-1
V: TRBV19
D: NA
size: NA
DNA: TGTGCCAGTACCCCTGGGGCCTCGGGCACTGAAGCTTTCTTT
CDR3: CASTPGASGTEAFF

J: TRBJ1-4
V: TRBV29-1
D: NA
size: once
DNA: TGCAGCGTTGCTCGGGGGGCAGGTGAAAAACTGTTTTTT
CDR3: CSVARGAGEKLFF

J: TRBJ1-3
V: TRBV6-1
D: TRBD1
size: few
DNA: TGTGCCAGCAGTGAGGAACAGGGGGCAAATGGAAACACCATATATTTT
CDR3: CASSEEQGANGNTIYF

J: TRBJ1-2
V: TRBV9
D: NA
size: NA
DNA: TGTGCCAGCACAGGGGAATGGAGCTATGGCTACACCTTC
CDR3: CASTGEWSYGYTF

J: TRBJ1-2
V: TRBV6-1
D: TRBD1
size: NA
DNA: TGTGCCAGCAGTGAAAGAGGACAGGGTAGAGGCTACACCTTC
CDR3: CASSERGQGRGYTF

J: TRBJ1-2
V: TRBV5-6
D: NA
size: NA
DNA: TGTGCCAGCAGCCTGGTTGGGGGCGAGGGCTACACCTTC
CDR3: CASSLVGGEGYTF